This TCR beta chain was retrieved from a study of cytomegalovirus exposure and HLA in healthy donors. The study ran its PCR with 60 Vbeta and 13 Jbeta primers. Assay: immunoSEQ multiplex PCR; the TCRdb copy retains only in-frame clones and omits some. Recorded here are some 130,000 clones; the top ten clones represent approximately 1.7%. The CDR3 contains 14 residues. Germline trimming cut 5 bases from V and 3 bases from J; bases unmatched to any gene: 6. CDR1 SEHNR and CDR2 FQNEAQ come from the germline V gene (reference sequence). Remarks on this clone: What it binds is not known.

Study-wide findings and caveats: Sequencing depth across donors, presence/absence analyses assumed, was roughly uniform. The HLA-A and HLA-B alleles of most subjects were reportedly predicted accurately from TCR beta sequences.

The study sampled nominally healthy donors, though unrecorded immune exposures were likely. The receptor comes from a woman aged 40 to 50 in good health and CMV-seropositive. Sequenced sample: PBMCs. This sequence joins TRBV7-9 and TRBJ1-2; 7 bases map to TRBD1. The CDR3 bases are TGTGCCAGCAGCGACCGTACAGGGGACTATGGCTACACCTTC. Translation gives CASSDRTGDYGYTF. Variable domain in full (rest from reference TRBV7-9 and TRBJ1-2): DTGVSQNPRHKITKRGQNVTFRCDPISEHNRLYWYRQTLGQGPEFLTYFQNEAQLEKSRLLSDRFSAERPKGSFSTLEIQRTEQGDSAMYLCASSDRTGDYGYTFGSGTRLTVV.